The sequence of this TCR beta chain was determined in a study of blood T cell repertoires in COVID-19. The wider study: Samples taken during acute and convalescent COVID-19 were collected in the United States, Italy and Spain.

This CDR3 region has 13 residues. Trimming removed 8 bases at V and 0 bases at J, with 11 bases between. Authors' analysis steps: Nucleated cell number was recorded as an estimate derived from reference gene primer amplification. Only in-frame clones appear in the TCRdb table, and some are missing; sequencing was by immunoSEQ multiplex PCR. V, J and clone size reflect that table, while D and trimming were determined from the DNA. The table has about 400,000 clones, 88% seen once. Sequencing was done on a sample of PBMCs or T cells enriched from blood (not recorded which). The origin of this receptor is a woman in her 40s with acute COVID-19. The V gene is TRBV12-3 or TRBV12-4, the J gene TRBJ2-7; D uncertain. This chain's CDR3 is CASQSLNSYEQYF. The CDR3 DNA follows: TGTGCCAGCCAAAGCCTAAACTCCTACGAGCAGTACTTC.